This T cell receptor (beta chain) was sequenced for a study of response to subunit inactivated influenza vaccine. V was pared by 5 bases and J by 3 bases, with 23 bases between. CDR1 and CDR2 from the germline V gene are SGHTA and FQGNSA. The CDR3 loop spans 17 amino acids. TCRdb recomputed calls from the RT-PCR reads with MiXCR, one row per CDR3 protein. This sample has some 570,000 distinct CDR3 sequences, with about 10% found just once. This sample also appeared in a second study, on T cells expressing NK-cell markers. Per that paper: A 5'RACE template switching approach incorporating UMIs was used to make TCR beta cDNA. Sorted T-cell subsets CD3+CD56+NKG2C+, CD3+CD56+NKG2C- and CD3+CD56-NKG2C+ were TCR beta-sequenced. The CD3+CD56-NKG2C+ fraction of a handful of donors was also led by these clonotypes. Evidence did not settle whether expanded NKG2C+ T cell clones targeted HCMV.

This sequence originates from a man between 45 and 60 years old who received an inactivated influenza vaccine. Sequences were derived from PBMCs from blood, sampled on the day of vaccination. The chain links TRBV7-2 to TRBJ2-7, with D tentatively TRBD1 (6 bases). CDR3 in amino acids: CASSLGSAAGARYEQYF. The CDR3 nucleotides read TGTGCCAGCAGCCTCGGCTCAGCGGCAGGGGCTCGCTACGAGCAGTACTTC.